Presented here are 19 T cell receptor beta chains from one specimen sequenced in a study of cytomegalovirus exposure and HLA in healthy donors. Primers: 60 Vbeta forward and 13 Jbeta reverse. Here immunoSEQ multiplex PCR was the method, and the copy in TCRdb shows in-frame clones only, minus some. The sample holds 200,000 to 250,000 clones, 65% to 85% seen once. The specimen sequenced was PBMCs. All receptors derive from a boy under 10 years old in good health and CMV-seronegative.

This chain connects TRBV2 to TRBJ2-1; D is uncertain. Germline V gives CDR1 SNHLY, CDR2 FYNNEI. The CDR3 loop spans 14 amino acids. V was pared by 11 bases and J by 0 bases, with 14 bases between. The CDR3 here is CASKGGSSYNEQFF. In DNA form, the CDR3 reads TGTGCCTCCAAAGGCGGTAGCTCCTACAATGAGCAGTTCTTC.

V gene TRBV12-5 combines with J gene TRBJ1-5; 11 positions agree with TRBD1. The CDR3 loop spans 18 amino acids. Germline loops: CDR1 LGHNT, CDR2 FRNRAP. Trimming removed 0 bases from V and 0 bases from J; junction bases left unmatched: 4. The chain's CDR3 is CASGLVRDRGDSNQPQHF. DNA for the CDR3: TGTGCTAGTGGTTTGGTCCGGGACAGGGGGGATAGCAATCAGCCCCAGCATTTT.

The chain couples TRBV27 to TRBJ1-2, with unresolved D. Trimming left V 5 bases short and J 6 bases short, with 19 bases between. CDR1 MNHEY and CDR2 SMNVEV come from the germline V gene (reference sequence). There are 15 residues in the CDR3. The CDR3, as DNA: TGTGCCAGCAGTCCTCAGGCGCCCCTTATGAATGGCTACACCTTC. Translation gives CASSPQAPLMNGYTF.

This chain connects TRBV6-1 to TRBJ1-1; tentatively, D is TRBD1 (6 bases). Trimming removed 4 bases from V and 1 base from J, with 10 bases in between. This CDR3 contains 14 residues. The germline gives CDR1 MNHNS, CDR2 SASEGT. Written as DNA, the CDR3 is TGTGCCAGCAGTGCTTGGGGGCAGAACACTGAAGCTTTCTTT. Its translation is CASSAWGQNTEAFF.

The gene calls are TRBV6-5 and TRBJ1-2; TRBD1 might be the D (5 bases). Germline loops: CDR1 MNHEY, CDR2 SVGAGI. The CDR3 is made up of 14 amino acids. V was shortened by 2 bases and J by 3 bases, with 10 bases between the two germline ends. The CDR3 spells CASSYRGLHYGYTF. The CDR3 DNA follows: TGTGCCAGCAGTTACAGGGGTCTTCACTATGGCTACACCTTC.

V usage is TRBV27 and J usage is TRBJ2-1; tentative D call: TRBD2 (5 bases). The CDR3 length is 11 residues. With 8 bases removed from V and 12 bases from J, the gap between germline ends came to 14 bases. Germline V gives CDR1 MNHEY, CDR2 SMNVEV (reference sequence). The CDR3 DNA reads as TGTGCCAGCTGGGCGGGTTTCAGGCAGTTCTTC. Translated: CASWAGFRQFF.

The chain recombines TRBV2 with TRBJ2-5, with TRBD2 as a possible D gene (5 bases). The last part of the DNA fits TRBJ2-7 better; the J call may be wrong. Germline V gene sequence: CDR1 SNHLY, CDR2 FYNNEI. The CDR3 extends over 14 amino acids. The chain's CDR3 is CAGSLDSLGNEQYF. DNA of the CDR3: TGTGCCGGATCTCTCGATTCTCTCGGGAACGAGCAGTACTTC.

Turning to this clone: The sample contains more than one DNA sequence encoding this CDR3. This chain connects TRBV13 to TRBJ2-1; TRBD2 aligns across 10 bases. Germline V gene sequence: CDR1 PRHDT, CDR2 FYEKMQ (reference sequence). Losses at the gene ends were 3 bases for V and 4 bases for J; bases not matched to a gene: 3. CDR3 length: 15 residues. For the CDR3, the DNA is TGTGCCAGCAGCTTGCGACTAGCGGGTTACAATGAGCAGTTCTTC. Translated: CASSLRLAGYNEQFF.

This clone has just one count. The CDR3 region is CAWSVGRTSGTHYEQYF. Written as DNA, the CDR3 is TGTGCCTGGAGTGTAGGGAGGACTAGCGGGACTCATTACGAGCAGTACTTC. The genes are TRBV30 and TRBJ2-7; 12 nucleotides align to TRBD2. The CDR3 is 17 residues long. In germline, CDR1 is GTSNPN, CDR2 SVGIG (reference sequence). Trimming cost V 0 bases and J 4 bases; bases outside gene matches: 10.

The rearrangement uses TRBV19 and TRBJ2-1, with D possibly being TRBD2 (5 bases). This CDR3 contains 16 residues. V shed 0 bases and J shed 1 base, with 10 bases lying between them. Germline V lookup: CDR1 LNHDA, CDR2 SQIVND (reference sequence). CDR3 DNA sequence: TGTGCCAGTAGTATAGATGGAGGCCTGTCCTACAATGAGCAGTTCTTC. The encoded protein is CASSIDGGLSYNEQFF.

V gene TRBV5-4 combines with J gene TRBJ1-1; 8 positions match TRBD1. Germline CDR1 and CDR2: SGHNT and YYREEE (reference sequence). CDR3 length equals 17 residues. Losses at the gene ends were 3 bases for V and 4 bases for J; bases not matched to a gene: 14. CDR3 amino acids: CASSSYQGQGSGTEAFF. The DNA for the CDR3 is TGTGCCAGCAGCTCCTACCAAGGACAGGGATCCGGCACTGAAGCTTTCTTT.

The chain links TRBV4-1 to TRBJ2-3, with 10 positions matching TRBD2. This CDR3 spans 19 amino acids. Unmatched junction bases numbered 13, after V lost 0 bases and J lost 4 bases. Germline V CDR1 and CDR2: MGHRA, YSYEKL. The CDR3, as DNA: TGCGCCAGCAGCCAAGATATGTTTGGGGCCACTAGCGGGGCAGATACGCAGTATTTT. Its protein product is CASSQDMFGATSGADTQYF.

The CDR3 nucleotides are TGTGCCAGCAGTCAGACAGGGTACAATGAGCAGTTCTTC. Its protein product is CASSQTGYNEQFF. The chain recombines TRBV27 with TRBJ2-1; 7 nucleotides align to TRBD1. The CDR3 is 13 amino acids. The trim removed 5 bases at V and 4 bases at J, leaving 2 bases unmatched. The germline gives CDR1 MNHEY, CDR2 SMNVEV (reference sequence).

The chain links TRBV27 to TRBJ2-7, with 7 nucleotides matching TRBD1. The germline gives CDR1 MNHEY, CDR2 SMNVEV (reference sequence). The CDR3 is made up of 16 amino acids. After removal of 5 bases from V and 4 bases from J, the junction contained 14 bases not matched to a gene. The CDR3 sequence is CASSDLQGMGVYEQYF. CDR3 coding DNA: TGTGCCAGCAGTGACCTACAGGGGATGGGGGTTTACGAGCAGTACTTC.

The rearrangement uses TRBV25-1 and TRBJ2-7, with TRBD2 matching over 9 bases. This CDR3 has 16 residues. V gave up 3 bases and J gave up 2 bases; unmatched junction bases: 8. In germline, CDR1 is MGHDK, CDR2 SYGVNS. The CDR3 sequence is CASSEFSGRLAYEQYF. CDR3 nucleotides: TGTGCCAGCAGTGAGTTCAGCGGGAGGTTGGCCTACGAGCAGTACTTC.

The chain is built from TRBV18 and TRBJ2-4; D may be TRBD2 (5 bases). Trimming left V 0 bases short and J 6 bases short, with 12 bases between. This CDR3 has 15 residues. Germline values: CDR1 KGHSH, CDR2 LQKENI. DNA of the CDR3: TGTGCCAGCTCACCACCTCGGGAAACCCCAAACATTCAGTACTTC. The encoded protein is CASSPPRETPNIQYF.

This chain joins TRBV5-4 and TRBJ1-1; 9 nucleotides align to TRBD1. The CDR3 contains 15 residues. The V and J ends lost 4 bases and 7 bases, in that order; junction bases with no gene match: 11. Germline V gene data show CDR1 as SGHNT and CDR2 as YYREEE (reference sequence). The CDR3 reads CASSKGVQGAVEAFF. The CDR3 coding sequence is TGTGCCAGCAGCAAGGGAGTACAGGGGGCCGTTGAAGCTTTCTTT.

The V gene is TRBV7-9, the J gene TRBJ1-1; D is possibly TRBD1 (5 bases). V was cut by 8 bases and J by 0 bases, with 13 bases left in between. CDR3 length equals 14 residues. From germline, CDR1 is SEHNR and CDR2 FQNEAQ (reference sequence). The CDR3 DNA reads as TGTGCCAGCGGAGGAGGAGGGGTGAACACTGAAGCTTTCTTT. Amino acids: CASGGGGVNTEAFF.

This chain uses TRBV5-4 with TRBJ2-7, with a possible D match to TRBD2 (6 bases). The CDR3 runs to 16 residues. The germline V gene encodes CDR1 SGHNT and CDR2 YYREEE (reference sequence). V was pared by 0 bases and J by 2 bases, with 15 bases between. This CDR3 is CASSLEVGTHPYEQYF. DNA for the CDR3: TGTGCCAGCAGCTTGGAGGTAGGGACTCATCCCTACGAGCAGTACTTC.